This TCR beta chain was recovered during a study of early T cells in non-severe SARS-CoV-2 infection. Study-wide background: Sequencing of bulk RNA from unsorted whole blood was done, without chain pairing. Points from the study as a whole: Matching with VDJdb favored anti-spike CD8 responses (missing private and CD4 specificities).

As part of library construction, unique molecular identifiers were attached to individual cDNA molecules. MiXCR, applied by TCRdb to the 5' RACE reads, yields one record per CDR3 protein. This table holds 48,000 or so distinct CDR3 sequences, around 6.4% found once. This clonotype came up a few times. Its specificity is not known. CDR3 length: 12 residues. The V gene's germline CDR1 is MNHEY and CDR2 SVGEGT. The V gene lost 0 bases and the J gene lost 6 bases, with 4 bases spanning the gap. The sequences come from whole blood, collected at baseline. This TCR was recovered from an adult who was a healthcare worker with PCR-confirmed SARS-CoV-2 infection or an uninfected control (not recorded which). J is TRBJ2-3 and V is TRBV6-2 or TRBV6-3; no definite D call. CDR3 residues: CASSYSPDTQYF. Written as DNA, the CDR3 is TGTGCCAGCAGTTACTCGCCGGATACGCAGTATTTT.